This T cell receptor beta chain was profiled in a study of cytomegalovirus exposure and HLA in healthy donors. Study details: Assignment to the Caucasian-associated ancestry cluster applied to over 70% of the approximately 400 genotyped donors.

The CDR3 consists of 12 residues. General study points: In the analysis, some V segments, TRBV6-2 and TRBV6-3 included, were excluded as indistinguishable. Cytomegalovirus status was reportedly diagnosed by the classifier with high specificity and sensitivity. Prior analysis indicated that the majority of TCR beta V segments exhibited productivity approximately 87% or approximately 30% of the time.

The count of this clone is one. Its antigen is unidentified. A multiplex PCR was run with 60 Vbeta primers and 13 Jbeta primers. Clones were read by immunoSEQ multiplex PCR, and TCRdb kept only the in-frame ones, dropping some. The table lists about 130,000 clones, 70% to 75% of them singletons. Sequencing was carried out using PBMCs. This clonotype originated in a male donor in good health and CMV-seronegative. V and J are TRBV21-1 and TRBJ2-7; TRBD2 is the table's D call, not checked against the DNA. TRBV21-1 is a documented pseudogene. CDR3 bases: TGTGCCAGCAGCGCCCGAGCGTACGAGCAGTACTTC. Amino acids: CASSARAYEQYF.